This T cell receptor beta chain was sequenced for a study of CD8+ T cells in alopecia areata. This clone was found a few times. Its target is not known. PBMCs yielded sorted CD4+ and CD8+ T cells. After isolation, RNA underwent reverse transcription to generate cDNA as the sequencing template. The assay was immunoSEQ multiplex PCR, and TCRdb's table has in-frame clones only and misses some. The sample has 220,000 or so clones; 57% are singletons. V dropped 3 bases and J dropped 2 bases, with 3 bases sitting between them. CDR3 length equals 12 residues. The germline V gene encodes CDR1 LNHNV and CDR2 YYDKDF (reference sequence). Study-wide results and caveats: Especially in alopecia totalis/universalis, lesional scalp showed greater clonality than normal scalp did. Scalp samples also yield sequences from resident alphabeta T cells of normal skin.

The clonotype originates from a human donor with alopecia areata. The material sequenced was CD4+ T cells sorted from blood, taken at week 0. The rearrangement joins TRBV15 to TRBJ2-3; D not resolved. In nucleotides, the CDR3 is TGTGCCACCAGCAGGAACACAGATACGCAGTATTTT. It translates to CATSRNTDTQYF.